The clone carrying this T cell receptor beta chain showed up just once. Sequenced by immunoSEQ multiplex PCR; TCRdb stores in-frame clones only, minus some. The sample lists under 450,000 clones, 80% to 95% occurring once. V shed 0 bases, J shed 4 bases, and the junction held 6 bases outside the gene matches. The CDR3 is 16 amino acids. CDR1 is MNHEY, CDR2 SVGEGT, per germline. The record originates from a study of control samples from healthy donors and cancer patients. The chain has TRBV6-2 or TRBV6-3 and TRBJ1-1; 9 bases fit TRBD1. The sequence derives from a man aged 35-49 years with head and neck cancer. Sequencing was performed on PBMCs. The CDR3 DNA reads as TGTGCCAGCAGTTACTCAGATACAGGGGGCTTCACTGAAGCTTTCTTT. It translates to CASSYSDTGGFTEAFF.